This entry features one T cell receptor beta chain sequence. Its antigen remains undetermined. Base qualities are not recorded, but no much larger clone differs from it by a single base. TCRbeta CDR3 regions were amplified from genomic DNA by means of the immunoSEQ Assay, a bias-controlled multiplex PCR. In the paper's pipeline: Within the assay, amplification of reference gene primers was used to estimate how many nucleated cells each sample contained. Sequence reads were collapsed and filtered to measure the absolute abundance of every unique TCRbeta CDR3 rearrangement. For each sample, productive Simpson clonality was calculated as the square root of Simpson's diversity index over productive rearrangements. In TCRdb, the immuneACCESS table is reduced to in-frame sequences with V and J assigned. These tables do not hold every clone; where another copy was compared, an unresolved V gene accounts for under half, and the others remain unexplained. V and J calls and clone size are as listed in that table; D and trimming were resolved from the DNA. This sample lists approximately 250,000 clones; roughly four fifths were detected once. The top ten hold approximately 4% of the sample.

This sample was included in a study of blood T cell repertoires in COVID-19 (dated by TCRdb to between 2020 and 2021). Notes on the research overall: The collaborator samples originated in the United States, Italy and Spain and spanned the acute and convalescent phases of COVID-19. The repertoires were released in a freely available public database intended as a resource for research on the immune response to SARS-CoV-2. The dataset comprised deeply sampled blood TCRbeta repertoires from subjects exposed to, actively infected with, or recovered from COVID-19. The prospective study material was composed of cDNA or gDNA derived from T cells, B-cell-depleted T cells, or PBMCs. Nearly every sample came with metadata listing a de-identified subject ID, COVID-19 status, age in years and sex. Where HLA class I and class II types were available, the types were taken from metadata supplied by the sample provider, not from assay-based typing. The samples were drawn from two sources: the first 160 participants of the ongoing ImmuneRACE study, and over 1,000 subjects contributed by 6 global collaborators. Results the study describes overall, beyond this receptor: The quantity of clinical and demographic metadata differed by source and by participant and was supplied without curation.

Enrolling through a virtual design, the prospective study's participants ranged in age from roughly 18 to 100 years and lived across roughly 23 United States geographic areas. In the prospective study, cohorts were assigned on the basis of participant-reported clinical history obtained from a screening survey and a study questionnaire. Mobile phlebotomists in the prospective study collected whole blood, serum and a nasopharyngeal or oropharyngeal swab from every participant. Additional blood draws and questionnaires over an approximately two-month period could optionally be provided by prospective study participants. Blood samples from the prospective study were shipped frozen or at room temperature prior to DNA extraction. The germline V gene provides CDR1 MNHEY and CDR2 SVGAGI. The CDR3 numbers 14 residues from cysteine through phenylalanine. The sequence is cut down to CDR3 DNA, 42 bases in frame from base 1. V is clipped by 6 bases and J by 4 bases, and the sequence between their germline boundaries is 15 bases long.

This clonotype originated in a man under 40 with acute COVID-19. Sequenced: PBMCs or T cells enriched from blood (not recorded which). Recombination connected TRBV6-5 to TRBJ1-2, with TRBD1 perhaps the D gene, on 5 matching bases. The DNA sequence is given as TGTGCCAGCAGCGCTTCTGGCGGGGGCTATGGCTACACCTTC. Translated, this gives CASSASGGGYGYTF.